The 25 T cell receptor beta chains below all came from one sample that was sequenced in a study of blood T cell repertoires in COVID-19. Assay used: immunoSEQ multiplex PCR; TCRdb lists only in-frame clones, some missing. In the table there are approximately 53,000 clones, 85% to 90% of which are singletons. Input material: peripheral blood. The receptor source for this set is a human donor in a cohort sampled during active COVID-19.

CDR3 nucleotide sequence: TGCAGCGTTGAGAAGGGGGCTAGGGAGACCCAGTACTTC. Amino acids: CSVEKGARETQYF. The V gene is TRBV29-1, the J gene TRBJ2-5; 7 bases line up with TRBD1. CDR1 is SQVTM, CDR2 ANQGSEA, per germline. The CDR3 extends over 13 amino acids. V shed 3 bases and J 5 bases; nucleotides not matched to a gene: 6.

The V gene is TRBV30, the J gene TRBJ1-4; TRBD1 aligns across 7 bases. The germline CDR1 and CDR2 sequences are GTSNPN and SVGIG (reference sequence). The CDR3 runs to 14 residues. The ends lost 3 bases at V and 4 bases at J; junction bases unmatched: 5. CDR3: CAWSRTGFNEKLFF. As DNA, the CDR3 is TGTGCCTGGAGCAGGACAGGATTTAATGAAAAACTGTTTTTT. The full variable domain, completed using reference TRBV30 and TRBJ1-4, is SQTIHQWPATLVQPVGSPLSLECTVEGTSNPNLYWYRQAAGRGLQLLFYSVGIGQISSEVPQNLSASRPQDRQFILSSKKLLLSDSGFYLCAWSRTGFNEKLFFGSGTQLSVL.

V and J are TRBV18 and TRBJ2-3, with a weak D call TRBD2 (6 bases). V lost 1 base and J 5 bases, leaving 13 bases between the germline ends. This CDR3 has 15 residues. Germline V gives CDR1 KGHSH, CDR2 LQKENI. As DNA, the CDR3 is TGTGCCAGCTCACCACGAAAGACGGGAGTAGATACGCAGTATTTT. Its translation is CASSPRKTGVDTQYF. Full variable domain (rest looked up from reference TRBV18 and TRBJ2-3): NAGVMQNPRHLVRRRGQEARLRCSPMKGHSHVYWYRQLPEEGLKFMVYLQKENIIDESGMPKERFSAEFPKEGPSILRIQQVVRGDSAAYFCASSPRKTGVDTQYFGPGTRLTVL.

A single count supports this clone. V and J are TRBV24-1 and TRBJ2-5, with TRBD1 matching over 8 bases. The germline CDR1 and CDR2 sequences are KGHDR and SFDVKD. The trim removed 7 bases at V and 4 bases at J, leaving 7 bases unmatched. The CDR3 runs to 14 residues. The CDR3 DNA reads TGTGCCACCAGAGCCTCAACAGGGGGAGAGACCCAGTACTTC. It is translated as CATRASTGGETQYF.

The CDR3 DNA follows: TGTGCCAGTAGTAAGGGTACTCGGGGTCAGCCCCAGCATTTT. It yields the protein CASSKGTRGQPQHF. The V call is TRBV19, the J call TRBJ1-5; D is unresolved. Germline loops: CDR1 LNHDA, CDR2 SQIVND (reference sequence). This CDR3 region has 14 residues. Trimming took off 4 bases at V and 6 bases at J, with 13 bases between the two ends.

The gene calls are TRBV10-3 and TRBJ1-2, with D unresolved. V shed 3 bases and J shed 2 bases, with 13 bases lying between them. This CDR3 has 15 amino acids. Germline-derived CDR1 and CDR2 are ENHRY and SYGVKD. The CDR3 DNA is TGTGCCATCAGTGACGGACGGGGAGTCAACTATGGCTACACCTTC. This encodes CAISDGRGVNYGYTF.

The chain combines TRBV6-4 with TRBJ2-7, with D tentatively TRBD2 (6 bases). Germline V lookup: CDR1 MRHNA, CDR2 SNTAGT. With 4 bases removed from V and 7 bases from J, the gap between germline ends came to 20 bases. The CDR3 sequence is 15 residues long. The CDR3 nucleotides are TGTGCCAGCAGTGTATTGGGACTGACTTCGGGGGAGCAGTACGTC. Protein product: CASSVLGLTSGEQYV.

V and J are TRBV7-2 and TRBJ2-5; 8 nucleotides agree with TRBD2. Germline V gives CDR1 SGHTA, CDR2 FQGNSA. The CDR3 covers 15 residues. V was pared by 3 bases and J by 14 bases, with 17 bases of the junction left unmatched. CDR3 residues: CASSFFRGAGGFPYF. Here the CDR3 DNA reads TGTGCCAGCAGCTTTTTTCGGGGGGCGGGGGGCTTCCCTTACTTC.

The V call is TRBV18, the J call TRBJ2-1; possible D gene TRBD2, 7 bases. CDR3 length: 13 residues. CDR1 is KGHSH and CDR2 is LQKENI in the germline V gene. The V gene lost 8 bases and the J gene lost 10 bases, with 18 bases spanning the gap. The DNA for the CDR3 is TGTGCCAGCCTACAGGGAGGGATGCGCGAGCAGTTCTTC. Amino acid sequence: CASLQGGMREQFF. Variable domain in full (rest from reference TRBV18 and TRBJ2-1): NAGVMQNPRHLVRRRGQEARLRCSPMKGHSHVYWYRQLPEEGLKFMVYLQKENIIDESGMPKERFSAEFPKEGPSILRIQQVVRGDSAAYFCASLQGGMREQFFGPGTRLTVL.

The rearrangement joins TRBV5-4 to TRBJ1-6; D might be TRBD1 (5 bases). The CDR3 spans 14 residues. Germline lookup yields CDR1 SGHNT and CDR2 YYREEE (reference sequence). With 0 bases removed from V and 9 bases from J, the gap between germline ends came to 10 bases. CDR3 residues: CASSLVQGGSPLHF. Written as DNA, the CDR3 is TGTGCCAGCAGCTTGGTCCAGGGTGGTTCACCCCTCCACTTT.

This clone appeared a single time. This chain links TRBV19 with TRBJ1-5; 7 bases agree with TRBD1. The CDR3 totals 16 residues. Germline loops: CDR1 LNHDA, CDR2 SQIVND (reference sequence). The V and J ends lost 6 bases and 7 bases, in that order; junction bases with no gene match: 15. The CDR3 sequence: CASRRGGVRGGQPQHF. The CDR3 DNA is TGTGCCAGTAGGAGAGGGGGCGTCCGGGGCGGACAGCCCCAGCATTTT.

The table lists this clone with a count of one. CDR3 sequence: CASSRQADEKLFF. The DNA of the CDR3 is TGCGCCAGCAGCCGACAGGCTGATGAAAAACTGTTTTTT. This chain uses TRBV5-1 with TRBJ1-4; perhaps TRBD1 as D (6 bases). This CDR3 contains 13 residues. V dropped 4 bases and J dropped 6 bases, with 10 bases sitting between them. CDR1 and CDR2 (germline): SGHRS, YFSETQ.

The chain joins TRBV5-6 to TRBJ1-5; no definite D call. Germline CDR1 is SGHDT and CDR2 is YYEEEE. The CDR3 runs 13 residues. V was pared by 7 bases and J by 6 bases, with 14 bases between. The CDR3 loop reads CASAWGEGQPQHF. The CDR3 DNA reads TGTGCCAGCGCATGGGGAGAGGGTCAGCCCCAGCATTTT.

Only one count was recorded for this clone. CDR3 sequence: CASSQDVAGRTEAFF. CDR3 in DNA: TGCGCCAGCAGCCAAGATGTCGCAGGGAGGACTGAAGCTTTCTTT. The chain is built from TRBV4-3 and TRBJ1-1; D might be TRBD1 (5 bases). CDR3 length: 15 amino acids. Germline V CDR1 and CDR2: LGHNA, YSLEER. Trimming left V 0 bases short and J 5 bases short, with 13 bases between.

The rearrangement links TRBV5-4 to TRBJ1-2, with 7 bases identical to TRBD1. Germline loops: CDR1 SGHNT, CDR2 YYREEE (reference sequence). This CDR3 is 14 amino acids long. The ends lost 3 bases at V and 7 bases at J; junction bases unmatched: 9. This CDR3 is CASSSKGAAGGYTF. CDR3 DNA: TGTGCCAGCAGCTCAAAGGGGGCTGCGGGTGGCTACACCTTC.

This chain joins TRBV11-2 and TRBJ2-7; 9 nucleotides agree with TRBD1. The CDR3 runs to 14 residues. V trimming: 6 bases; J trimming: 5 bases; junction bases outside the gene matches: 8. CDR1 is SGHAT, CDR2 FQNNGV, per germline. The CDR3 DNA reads TGTGCCAGCAGTCTATCACAGGGGGCCCACGAGCAGTACTTC. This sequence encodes CASSLSQGAHEQYF.

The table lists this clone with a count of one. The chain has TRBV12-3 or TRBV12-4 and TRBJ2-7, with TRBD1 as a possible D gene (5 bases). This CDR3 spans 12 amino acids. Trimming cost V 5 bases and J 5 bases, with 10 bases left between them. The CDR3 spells CASSPWGNEQYF. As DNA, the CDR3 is TGTGCCAGCAGTCCCTGGGGCAACGAGCAGTACTTC.

Written as DNA, the CDR3 is TGCGCCAGCAGCCAAATGACAGGGGGTCATCGCAATGAGCAGTTCTTC. It encodes CASSQMTGGHRNEQFF. The chain links TRBV4-1 to TRBJ2-1, with 9 bases that match TRBD1. The trim removed 2 bases at V and 6 bases at J, leaving 8 bases unmatched. There are 16 residues in the CDR3. Germline CDR1 and CDR2: MGHRA and YSYEKL.

The CDR3 bases are TGTGCCAGCAGCTTAGGGTCGGCGGGGGGGCAGAATGAGCAGTTCTTC. Amino acids: CASSLGSAGGQNEQFF. The chain has TRBV11-2 and TRBJ2-1; TRBD2 matches 9 bases. Looked up from germline, CDR1 is SGHAT and CDR2 is FQNNGV. The CDR3 is made up of 16 amino acids. Unmatched junction bases numbered 8, after V lost 1 base and J lost 7 bases.

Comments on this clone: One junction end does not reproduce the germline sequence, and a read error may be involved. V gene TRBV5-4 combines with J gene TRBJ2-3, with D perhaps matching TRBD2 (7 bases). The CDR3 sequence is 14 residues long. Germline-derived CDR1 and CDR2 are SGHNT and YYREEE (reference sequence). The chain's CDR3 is CASTLSGGRDTQYF. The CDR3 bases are TGTGCCAGCACCTTGTCGGGGGGCCGGGATACGCAGTATTTT.

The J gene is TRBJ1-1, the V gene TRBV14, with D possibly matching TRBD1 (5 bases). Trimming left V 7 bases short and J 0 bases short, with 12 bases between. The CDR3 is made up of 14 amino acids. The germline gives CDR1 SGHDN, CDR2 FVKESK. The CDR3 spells CASKLAGLNTEAFF. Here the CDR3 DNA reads TGTGCCAGCAAGTTAGCGGGGCTGAACACTGAAGCTTTCTTT.

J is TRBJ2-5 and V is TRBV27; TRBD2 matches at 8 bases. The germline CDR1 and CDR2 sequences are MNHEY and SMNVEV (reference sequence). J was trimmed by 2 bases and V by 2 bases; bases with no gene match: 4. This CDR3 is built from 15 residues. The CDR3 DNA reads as TGTGCCAGCAGTTTACGACTAGCGAAACAAGAGACCCAGTACTTC. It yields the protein CASSLRLAKQETQYF.

The CDR3 spells CAIGDRGSYQPQHF. CDR3 nucleotides: TGTGCCATCGGGGACAGGGGGAGCTATCAGCCCCAGCATTTT. The rearrangement uses TRBV10-3 and TRBJ1-5, with 11 bases identical to TRBD1. V lost 8 bases and J lost 5; bases outside the gene matches: 5. The germline CDR1 and CDR2 sequences are ENHRY and SYGVKD. The CDR3 sequence is 14 residues long.

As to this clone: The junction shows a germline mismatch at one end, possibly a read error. CDR3 bases: TGCGCCCGCAGCCACGGGGGGCTAGCGGGGGGGGGAACCGGGGAGCTGTTTTTT. This codes for CARSHGGLAGGGTGELFF. This chain uses TRBV4-1 with TRBJ2-2, with TRBD2 matching 12 bases. Germline CDR1 and CDR2: MGHRA and YSYEKL. CDR3 length equals 18 residues.

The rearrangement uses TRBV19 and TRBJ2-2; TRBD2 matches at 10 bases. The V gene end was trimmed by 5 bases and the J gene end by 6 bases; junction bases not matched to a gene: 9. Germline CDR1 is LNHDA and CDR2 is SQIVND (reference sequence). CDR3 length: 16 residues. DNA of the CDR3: TGTGCCAGTAGTCCCGCTAGCGGGAGTATCCCCGGGGAGCTGTTTTTT. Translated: CASSPASGSIPGELFF.